The clone carrying this TCR beta chain was detected ten times or more. Its antigen is not known. Using RNA transcripts, the TCR beta CDR3 regions were amplified. Second-round multiplex PCR came after first-round RT-PCR with HTBI primers. One entry per CDR3 protein, called by TCRdb with MiXCR from the multiplex PCR reads. The sample contains 200,000 to 250,000 distinct CDR3 sequences, roughly 21% of which appear only once. The data were obtained in a study of Graves' ophthalmopathy and Graves' hyperthyroidism. Ophthalmopathy-affected donors exhibited moderate-to-severe activity, CAS ≥3, NOSPECS ≥4, and duration under 3 months. Diagnosis was based on clinical symptoms, serum thyroxine, TRAb, thyroid ultrasound and orbital computed tomography. Someone took the PBMCs out of about 9.7 ml of fresh peripheral blood. Findings and limits, study-wide: Ophthalmopathy was separated from stable hyperthyroidism by a 13-signature model with over 85% sensitivity and just under 84% specificity.

The CDR3 consists of 16 residues. V was trimmed by 5 bases and J by 6 bases, leaving 23 bases between them. The V gene's germline CDR1 is MNHEY and CDR2 SVGAGI. The receptor comes from a woman in her 50s with Graves' ophthalmopathy. The sequenced material came from peripheral blood. This chain uses TRBV6-5 with TRBJ2-7; weak D call: TRBD2 (7 bases). CDR3 sequence (DNA): TGTGCCAGCAGTCCCTGGGACATGGGGGGGCTAGGCGAGCAGTACTTC. Residues: CASSPWDMGGLGEQYF.